The 30 T cell receptor beta chains presented below share a single source sample, sequenced in a study of T cells in Graves' hyperthyroidism and ophthalmopathy. Using RNA transcripts as the source, TCR beta CDR3 regions were amplified. HTBI primers were the set used in a first-round RT-PCR of the TCR CDR3. TCRdb re-called the multiplex PCR reads with MiXCR, one entry per CDR3 protein. The sample contains some 760,000 distinct CDR3 sequences, around 15% of which appear only once. Specimen: blood. The receptors derive from a woman under 30 with Graves' hyperthyroidism.

The V call is TRBV18, the J call TRBJ2-7; TRBD2 agrees at 15 bases. Unmatched junction bases numbered 4, after V lost 5 bases and J lost 2 bases. Germline V gene lookup returns CDR1 KGHSH and CDR2 LQKENI. The CDR3 runs 16 residues. The DNA of the CDR3 is TGTGCCAGCTCAATCGGACTAGCGGGAGGGCCCTACGAGCAGTACTTC. Protein product: CASSIGLAGGPYEQYF.

This clonotype was found a few times. The chain carries TRBV4-1 and TRBJ1-1, with D perhaps matching TRBD1 (5 bases). The CDR3 consists of 16 residues. V dropped 3 bases and J dropped 0 bases, with 14 bases sitting between them. CDR1 and CDR2 (germline): MGHRA, YSYEKL. Here the CDR3 reads CASSHPPGPMNTEAFF. The CDR3 DNA is TGCGCCAGCAGCCACCCCCCGGGACCCATGAACACTGAAGCTTTCTTT.

This clonotype was counted only a few times. CDR3 DNA: TGTGCCAGCAGCACTTACTTAACAGGGGACCGCTCTGGGGCCAACGTCCTGACTTTC. It translates to CASSTYLTGDRSGANVLTF. V usage is TRBV6-1 and J usage is TRBJ2-6; 7 positions match TRBD1. This CDR3 is built from 19 residues. J lost 0 bases, V lost 6 bases, and 14 bases had no gene match. Per the germline V gene, CDR1 is MNHNS and CDR2 is SASEGT.

This clonotype appeared many times. This chain joins TRBV11-2 and TRBJ2-1, with a tentative D call TRBD2 (6 bases). CDR3 length equals 15 residues. CDR1 SGHAT and CDR2 FQNNGV come from the germline V gene. Trimming took off 5 bases at V and 2 bases at J, with 13 bases between the two ends. The CDR3 nucleotides are TGTGCCAGCAGCCACCCCGGGGGTGCCTACAATGAGCAGTTCTTC. Its translation: CASSHPGGAYNEQFF.

This clonotype was detected a few times. This chain connects TRBV14 to TRBJ1-2, with D perhaps matching TRBD1 (5 bases). V was clipped by 1 base and J by 5 bases, with 17 bases between them. The length of the CDR3 is 16 residues. Germline V gene lookup returns CDR1 SGHDN and CDR2 FVKESK. In nucleotides, the CDR3 is TGTGCCAGCAGCCAAGCAAAACGTGCAGGGTGGTATGGCTACACCTTC. Protein: CASSQAKRAGWYGYTF. The variable domain in full, with the rest retrieved from reference TRBV14 and TRBJ1-2, is EAGVTQFPSHSVIEKGQTVTLRCDPISGHDNLYWYRRVMGKEIKFLLHFVKESKQDESGMPNNRFLAERTGGTYSTLKVQPAELEDSGVYFCASSQAKRAGWYGYTFGSGTRLTVV.

This clonotype was detected only a few times. This rearrangement joins TRBV10-3 to TRBJ2-4; D is unresolved. CDR3 length: 17 amino acids. Trimming removed 0 bases from V and 1 base from J, with 13 bases in between. The germline V gene has CDR1 ENHRY and CDR2 SYGVKD. CDR3: CAISESVGLGAKNIQYF. In DNA form, the CDR3 reads TGTGCCATCAGTGAGTCGGTAGGCCTCGGGGCCAAAAACATTCAGTACTTC.

For this clonotype: A much larger clonotype is one base distant, so this may be a read error. The gene calls are TRBV3-1 and TRBJ1-1; no clear D. The CDR3 sequence is 14 residues long. Germline V gene data show CDR1 as LGHDT and CDR2 as YNNKEL (reference sequence). The CDR3 protein is CANSHNSFGTEAFF. CDR3 in DNA: TGTGCCAACAGCCATAACAGTTTTGGCACTGAAGCTTTCTTT.

The rearrangement uses TRBV27 and TRBJ2-1; 9 nucleotides align to TRBD2. After removal of 2 bases from V and 8 bases from J, the junction contained 7 bases not matched to a gene. The germline gives CDR1 MNHEY, CDR2 SMNVEV (reference sequence). The CDR3 is 15 amino acids. The CDR3 region has the DNA TGTGCCAGCAGTTTAGCGGGAGGGGGTCGGCATGAGCAGTTCTTC. This translates into CASSLAGGGRHEQFF.

This clonotype was counted ten times or more. The CDR3 DNA reads as TGTGCCAGCAGCCCCGGAGGTGGGGCAGATACGCAGTATTTT. It translates to CASSPGGGADTQYF. V is TRBV7-9 and J is TRBJ2-3; possible D gene TRBD2, 5 bases. V lost 5 bases, J lost 4 bases, and 13 bases lay in between. The CDR3 sequence is 14 residues long. Germline V CDR1 and CDR2: SEHNR, FQNEAQ (reference sequence).

This sequence joins TRBV11-2 and TRBJ1-2; TRBD1 might be the D (6 bases). Germline V gene lookup returns CDR1 SGHAT and CDR2 FQNNGV. The CDR3 length is 13 residues. V lost 1 base and J 6 bases, leaving 9 bases between the germline ends. Written as DNA, the CDR3 is TGTGCCAGCAGCTTAGCTAGGGGGGATGGCTACACCTTC. Protein product: CASSLARGDGYTF.

This clonotype was counted between two and nine times. The chain is built from TRBV14 and TRBJ1-1, with TRBD1 as a possible D gene (5 bases). The CDR3 loop spans 15 amino acids. CDR1 is SGHDN and CDR2 is FVKESK in the germline V gene. V gave up 4 bases and J gave up 1 base, with 13 bases separating them. For the CDR3, the DNA is TGTGCCAGCAGCCTCTGGCAGGGTGGGAACACTGAAGCTTTCTTT. Its translation: CASSLWQGGNTEAFF.

The V and J genes are TRBV7-2 and TRBJ2-7; TRBD2 might be the D (6 bases). The length of the CDR3 is 14 residues. Germline CDR1 and CDR2: SGHTA and FQGNSA. The ends were cut back, 5 bases at V and 7 bases at J, with 18 bases in the middle. The CDR3 DNA reads as TGTGCCAGCAGCCCTTACCTGACTAGTGGGGAGCAGTACTTC. Translated: CASSPYLTSGEQYF.

Notes on this clonotype: This could be a read error, since a much larger clone is one nucleotide away. The chain joins TRBV11-2 to TRBJ2-1; a weak D match, TRBD1 (6 bases). Trimming pared 4 bases from V and 6 bases from J, leaving 16 bases between. Looked up from germline, CDR1 is SGHAT and CDR2 is FQNNGV. This CDR3 contains 15 residues. Written as DNA, the CDR3 is TGTGCCAGCAGCTCCAATAGACAGGTCCCCAATGAGCAGTTCTTC. Protein: CASSSNRQVPNEQFF.

In nucleotides, the CDR3 is TGTGCCAGTAGTACCGGACTTCCCGTTTCAGATACGCAGTATTTT. It specifies CASSTGLPVSDTQYF. The chain has TRBV19 and TRBJ2-3, with D perhaps matching TRBD2 (5 bases). Deletions cut 4 bases from V and 4 bases from J, with 15 bases between. The CDR3 is 15 residues long. Germline loops: CDR1 LNHDA, CDR2 SQIVND (reference sequence).

The table lists this clonotype with many counts. V gene TRBV29-1 combines with J gene TRBJ2-7; no definite D call. This CDR3 has 12 residues. Germline V gives CDR1 SQVTM, CDR2 ANQGSEA. Trimming cost V 2 bases and J 7 bases, with 12 bases left between them. CDR3 sequence reads: CSVESTAREQYF. The CDR3 DNA sequence: TGCAGCGTTGAATCGACTGCTAGAGAGCAGTACTTC.

The CDR3 DNA sequence: TGTGCCAGCAGCCCAGGGGGGGGACTAGAGCAGTTCTTC. This codes for CASSPGGGLEQFF. The chain links TRBV12-3 or TRBV12-4 to TRBJ2-1, with D possibly being TRBD1 or TRBD2 (7 bases each). The CDR3 spans 13 residues. V dropped 6 bases and J dropped 10 bases, with 16 bases sitting between them.

This clonotype was seen only a few times. The chain carries TRBV30 and TRBJ2-2, with D unresolved. Deletions cut 0 bases from V and 6 bases from J, with 11 bases between. Germline V gene lookup returns CDR1 GTSNPN and CDR2 SVGIG (reference sequence). The CDR3 contains 14 residues. CDR3 region: CAWSVPVAPGELFF. CDR3 coding DNA: TGTGCCTGGAGTGTACCCGTAGCACCCGGGGAGCTGTTTTTT. Full variable domain (rest looked up from reference TRBV30 and TRBJ2-2): SQTIHQWPATLVQPVGSPLSLECTVEGTSNPNLYWYRQAAGRGLQLLFYSVGIGQISSEVPQNLSASRPQDRQFILSSKKLLLSDSGFYLCAWSVPVAPGELFFGEGSRLTVL.

This clonotype was detected many times. This rearrangement joins TRBV29-1 to TRBJ1-2; no definite D call. Trimming removed 4 bases at V and 4 bases at J, with 19 bases between. The germline CDR1 and CDR2 sequences are SQVTM and ANQGSEA. The CDR3 loop spans 15 amino acids. CDR3 DNA: TGCAGCGTTGGACCTGAGTTCGGGGAAGGCTATGGCTACACCTTC. This encodes CSVGPEFGEGYGYTF.

Many counts were recorded for this clonotype. J is TRBJ1-1 and V is TRBV12-3 or TRBV12-4; the match to TRBD1 covers 9 bases. The J segment lost 4 bases and the V segment lost 6 bases, leaving 9 bases of the junction unmatched. This CDR3 spans 15 amino acids. The DNA of the CDR3 is TGTGCCAGCAGGAGATCCGACAGGGGGATCACTGAAGCTTTCTTT. Its translation: CASRRSDRGITEAFF.

J is TRBJ2-7 and V is TRBV20-1, with 8 nucleotides matching TRBD1. The V gene's germline CDR1 is DFQATT and CDR2 SNEGSKA (reference sequence). The CDR3 consists of 13 residues. The V segment lost 5 bases and the J segment 2 bases; nucleotides outside the gene matches: 5. CDR3 DNA: TGCAGTGCTTCCCGGACAGGGCCCTACGAGCAGTACTTC. Protein: CSASRTGPYEQYF.

This clonotype was detected a few times. The chain combines TRBV6-2 or TRBV6-3 with TRBJ1-1; 7 bases are a match to TRBD1. The CDR3 totals 12 residues. V dropped 4 bases and J dropped 10; count of bases not matched to a gene: 6. Germline CDR1 is MNHEY and CDR2 is SVGEGT. The CDR3 nucleotides are TGTGCCAGCAGTTTCAGGACAGGAGGAGCTTTCTTT. The encoded protein is CASSFRTGGAFF.

V and J are TRBV6-1 and TRBJ1-1; possible D gene TRBD1, 5 bases. The CDR3 contains 14 residues. In germline, CDR1 is MNHNS, CDR2 SASEGT. V lost 6 bases and J 4 bases, leaving 15 bases between the germline ends. CDR3 sequence: CASSRDRYGTEAFF. The CDR3 DNA sequence: TGTGCCAGCAGCCGAGACAGATATGGCACTGAAGCTTTCTTT.

V and J are TRBV6-1 and TRBJ1-5; D is possibly TRBD1 (6 bases). The CDR3 runs to 15 residues. The ends were cut back, 6 bases at V and 0 bases at J, with 12 bases in the middle. Germline V gene sequence: CDR1 MNHNS, CDR2 SASEGT. The CDR3 coding sequence is TGTGCCAGCAGGCTTAGACAGGTTAGCAATCAGCCCCAGCATTTT. Residues: CASRLRQVSNQPQHF.

V and J are TRBV5-1 and TRBJ2-7, with D perhaps matching TRBD1 (6 bases). This CDR3 is built from 14 residues. Germline CDR1 SGHRS, CDR2 YFSETQ. Trimming took 0 bases from V and 4 from J, leaving 11 bases between them. The CDR3 loop reads CASSLEGHNYEQYF. CDR3 in DNA: TGCGCCAGCAGCTTGGAGGGACACAATTACGAGCAGTACTTC.

The chain carries TRBV6-2 or TRBV6-3 and TRBJ2-1, with TRBD1 matching 9 bases. J gave up 7 bases and V 4 bases, and 14 bases lay outside the gene matches. The CDR3 extends over 17 amino acids. Looked up from germline, CDR1 is MNHEY and CDR2 is SVGEGT. The CDR3 reads CASSSLGAGQGLNEQFF. The CDR3 DNA reads TGTGCCAGCAGTTCCCTAGGTGCGGGACAGGGACTAAATGAGCAGTTCTTC.

This clonotype was observed a handful of times. For the CDR3, the DNA is TGTGCCAGCAGCTCCGGGACAGAGTACCAAGAGACCCAGTACTTC. Translating it yields CASSSGTEYQETQYF. The chain has TRBV7-9 and TRBJ2-5, with 7 bases fitting TRBD1. V was pared by 4 bases and J by 0 bases, with 5 bases of the junction left unmatched. Germline lookup yields CDR1 SEHNR and CDR2 FQNEAQ (reference sequence). The CDR3 covers 15 residues.

As for this clonotype: Given a much more abundant clone one base away, this may be a read error. V gene TRBV2 combines with J gene TRBJ1-1, with unresolved D. This CDR3 region has 13 residues. Germline assignment: CDR1 SNHLY and CDR2 FYNNEI. In DNA form, the CDR3 reads TGTGCCAGCAGTGACCAGTGGAACACTGAAGTTTTCTTT. Protein sequence: CASSDQWNTEVFF.

The sample holds many counts of this clonotype. This rearrangement joins TRBV12-3 or TRBV12-4 to TRBJ2-3, with TRBD2 identical over 10 bases. CDR3 size: 14 residues. Trimming cost V 2 bases and J 13 bases; bases outside gene matches: 9. CDR3 sequence (DNA): TGTGCCAGCAGTTTATCGAGCGGGAGGGCTGACGAGTATTTT. Translation gives CASSLSSGRADEYF.

This clonotype has a handful of counts. This rearrangement joins TRBV7-8 to TRBJ2-7, with TRBD1 identical over 9 bases. The ends lost 1 base at V and 2 bases at J; junction bases unmatched: 6. Germline V gives CDR1 SGHVS, CDR2 FQNEAQ. CDR3 length equals 16 residues. DNA of the CDR3: TGTGCCAGCAGCTTAGATAGGGACAGGGTAACCTACGAGCAGTACTTC. This gives the protein CASSLDRDRVTYEQYF.

V usage is TRBV7-9 and J usage is TRBJ1-4; TRBD1 matches 7 bases. V shed 5 bases, J shed 0 bases, and the junction held 3 bases outside the gene matches. The CDR3 is made up of 15 amino acids. Germline assignment: CDR1 SEHNR and CDR2 FQNEAQ (reference sequence). CDR3 nucleotides: TGTGCCAGCAGCGCGGGACAGCCAACTAATGAAAAACTGTTTTTT. As protein: CASSAGQPTNEKLFF.